This paragraph reports one T cell receptor beta chain. The antigen remains unidentified. The sample originates from a study of cytomegalovirus exposure and HLA in healthy donors. Use of 60 Vbeta and 13 Jbeta primers characterized the PCR. Repertoires were generated with immunoSEQ multiplex PCR, while TCRdb's copy carries only in-frame clones and drops some. The sample has about 180,000 clones; over 70% are singletons. Study-level findings and limits: An analysis was carried out later, and it reportedly showed fewer N-insertions in an Asian-associated ancestry cluster than the roughly 670-donor mean. Analysis was carried out at a later point, and it linked a missense DCLRE1C variant to TCR beta V- and J-gene trimming.

Germline assignment: CDR1 SGHRS and CDR2 YFSETQ. CDR3 length: 14 residues. Trimming removed 0 bases from V and 4 bases from J; junction bases left unmatched: 3. The receptor's source is a man in his late teens or twenties in good health and CMV-seronegative. Sequenced: PBMCs. This chain links TRBV5-1 with TRBJ1-2, with 7 positions matching TRBD1. The CDR3 protein is CASSLGDSLYGYTF. In nucleotides, the CDR3 is TGCGCCAGCAGCTTGGGGGACAGCCTCTATGGCTACACCTTC.